This TCR beta chain appears in the sequencing data of a study of blood T cell repertoires in COVID-19. On the study more broadly: Some COVID-19 samples were acute and others convalescent; all came from the United States, Italy and Spain.

In the source study's methods: Amplification from reference gene primers served as the basis for estimated nucleated cell counts. The protocol was immunoSEQ multiplex PCR, while the TCRdb copy is restricted to in-frame clones and leaves out a portion. V, J and clone size are taken as reported in that table, and D and trimming were inferred from the DNA itself. Of approximately 170,000 clones listed, roughly 80% were seen once; the top ten hold approximately 2.4%. Germline V CDR1 and CDR2: SGHTS, YDEGEE. V was cut by 1 base and J by 0 bases, with 6 bases left in between. CDR3 length equals 14 residues.

V and J are TRBV5-8 and TRBJ2-3; D perhaps matches TRBD1 (5 bases). The sequence was obtained from a human donor with acute or convalescent COVID-19. The donor label of this sample is uncertain. What was sequenced was peripheral blood. Here the CDR3 DNA reads TGTGCCAGCAGCTTGAGACAGAGCACAGATACGCAGTATTTT. This translates into CASSLRQSTDTQYF.